This T cell receptor beta chain was found in a study of blood T cell repertoires in COVID-19. Study information: Whether acute or convalescent, the COVID-19 samples came from the United States, Italy and Spain. T cells, B-cell-depleted T cells, or PBMCs supplied cDNA or gDNA.

Source study methods: Using reference gene primer amplification, nucleated cell counts were estimated. The protocol was immunoSEQ multiplex PCR, while the TCRdb copy is restricted to in-frame clones and leaves out a portion. D and trimming were read from the DNA, whereas the V and J calls and clone size are those reported in that table. The sample has roughly 240,000 clones, 80% to 90% seen once. Germline lookup yields CDR1 SGHNT and CDR2 YYREEE (reference sequence). V was pared by 4 bases and J by 1 base, with 2 bases of the junction left unmatched. The CDR3 loop spans 15 amino acids. This clone was seen only once.

What was sequenced was peripheral blood. This TCR came from a man between 35 and 55 years old who had recovered from COVID-19. This chain joins TRBV5-4 and TRBJ1-3, with TRBD1 matching over 10 bases. The CDR3 sequence is CASSLDRGSGNTIYF. CDR3 in DNA: TGTGCCAGCAGCCTGGACAGGGGGTCTGGAAACACCATATATTTT.